Following are 23 T cell receptor beta chains from one sample sequenced in a study of blood T cells in healthy people across ages. A sample-barcoded 5' primer and a J-beta primer mix were used in a second PCR of roughly 7 to 11 cycles. TCRdb re-derived calls from the 5' RACE reads in MiXCR, one entry per CDR3 protein. The profile shows nearly 800,000 distinct CDR3 sequences, more than 20% of them singletons. The data also belong to a second study, concerning T cells of mothers and their children.

Material: blood. These receptors all stem from a boy between 10 and 17 years old in good health.

The rearrangement links TRBV25-1 to TRBJ2-2, with TRBD2 matching over 7 bases. The CDR3 is 15 amino acids. V was clipped by 3 bases and J by 0 bases; unmatched bases: 1. CDR1 is MGHDK, CDR2 SYGVNS, per germline. CDR3 amino acids: CASSEGGSNTGELFF. The CDR3 DNA reads as TGTGCCAGCAGTGAGGGGGGGTCGAACACCGGGGAGCTGTTTTTT.

The genes are TRBV28 and TRBJ1-5, with D hard to call. The germline V and J ends were trimmed by 1 base and 6 bases, with 16 bases remaining between them. Germline V lookup: CDR1 MDHEN, CDR2 SYDVKM. The CDR3 consists of 16 residues. The CDR3: CASSLLIEGWGQPQHF. DNA of the CDR3: TGTGCCAGCAGTTTATTAATCGAAGGGTGGGGTCAGCCCCAGCATTTT.

The rearrangement links TRBV30 to TRBJ2-1, with 10 bases matching TRBD1. CDR3 length equals 12 residues. V shed 8 bases and J 3 bases; nucleotides not matched to a gene: 1. Looked up from germline, CDR1 is GTSNPN and CDR2 is SVGIG (reference sequence). The CDR3 sequence is CAGTGDYNEQFF. The CDR3 nucleotides read TGTGCCGGGACAGGGGACTACAATGAGCAGTTCTTC.

This clonotype has a handful of counts. Written as DNA, the CDR3 is TGTGCCAGCAGGTCGACGGGGACCCAGTACTTC. Its translation: CASRSTGTQYF. The V and J genes are TRBV6-6 and TRBJ2-5; D gene unclear. CDR3 length equals 11 residues. The V gene's germline CDR1 is MNHNY and CDR2 SVGAGI (reference sequence). Between the trimmed V and J ends, which lost 6 bases and 7 bases, there was a span of 9 bases.

A few counts support this clonotype. This chain connects TRBV9 to TRBJ2-5, with 7 bases identical to TRBD2. Judging by the DNA end, TRBJ2-1 fits better; the J call may be wrong. The CDR3 is made up of 16 amino acids. The germline V gene has CDR1 SGDLS and CDR2 YYNGEE. CDR3 bases: TGTGCCAGCAGCGTGAAAGCGGGACTCGTAGGCAATGAGCAGTTCTTC. Translation: CASSVKAGLVGNEQFF.

This clonotype was seen a few times. The chain joins TRBV4-3 to TRBJ2-5; D not certain. The J call may be in error: the DNA end matches TRBJ2-7 better. Germline values: CDR1 LGHNA, CDR2 YSLEER. The CDR3 extends over 11 amino acids. CDR3 in DNA: TGCGCCAGCAGCCAAGAGCGCGAGCAGTACTTC. Translating it yields CASSQEREQYF.

Many counts were recorded for this clonotype. The chain couples TRBV28 to TRBJ2-7; 11 positions agree with TRBD1. Trimming at V came to 7 bases and at J to 6 bases, leaving 8 bases not matched to a gene. Germline assignment: CDR1 MDHEN and CDR2 SYDVKM. There are 14 residues in the CDR3. DNA of the CDR3: TGTGCCAGCAATCATCCGGACAGGGGGCCCGAGCAGTACTTC. It encodes CASNHPDRGPEQYF. Combining the CDR3 with reference TRBV28 and TRBJ2-7 gives the whole variable domain DVKVTQSSRYLVKRTGEKVFLECVQDMDHENMFWYRQDPGLGLRLIYFSYDVKMKEKGDIPEGYSVSREKKERFSLILESASTNQTSMYLCASNHPDRGPEQYFGPGTRLTVT.

This clonotype was found a few times. The chain combines TRBV3-1 with TRBJ1-5, with D perhaps TRBD1 (5 bases). The CDR3 consists of 20 residues. CDR1 and CDR2 (germline): LGHDT, YNNKEL (reference sequence). V lost 0 bases to trimming and J lost 0 bases, with 21 bases between them. CDR3 amino acids: CASSQEDNGSGSPSNQPQHF. The DNA for the CDR3 is TGTGCCAGCAGCCAAGAGGACAACGGGAGCGGTAGTCCTAGCAATCAGCCCCAGCATTTT.

The CDR3 protein is CASSQDLSTRRIYGYTF. The CDR3 DNA follows: TGCGCCAGCAGCCAAGATCTTAGCACAAGAAGAATTTATGGCTACACCTTC. This sequence joins TRBV4-3 and TRBJ1-2; D gene uncertain. CDR1 LGHNA and CDR2 YSLEER come from the germline V gene. V lost 0 bases to trimming and J lost 5 bases, with 19 bases between them. CDR3 length: 17 residues.

The CDR3 reads CSARGHRLTGTEAFF. The CDR3 DNA sequence: TGCAGTGCTAGAGGGCACAGGTTAACTGGCACTGAAGCTTTCTTT. The V and J genes are TRBV20-1 and TRBJ1-1, with a weak D call TRBD1 (5 bases). V lost 1 base and J lost 4, with 16 bases in between. Germline V CDR1 and CDR2: DFQATT, SNEGSKA (reference sequence). The CDR3 is made up of 15 amino acids.

This chain links TRBV20-1 with TRBJ2-1, with D tentatively TRBD1 (6 bases). CDR3 length: 14 residues. Germline assignment: CDR1 DFQATT and CDR2 SNEGSKA (reference sequence). Between the trimmed V and J ends, which lost 0 bases and 5 bases, there was a span of 11 bases. As DNA, the CDR3 is TGCAGTGCTAGAGAGTGGGACATAGACAATGAGCAGTTCTTC. Its protein is CSAREWDIDNEQFF.

This clonotype was seen only a few times. This chain joins TRBV27 and TRBJ2-7; maybe TRBD1 (6 bases). CDR3 size: 14 residues. Between the trimmed V and J ends, which lost 4 bases and 3 bases, there was a span of 13 bases. Germline V gene lookup returns CDR1 MNHEY and CDR2 SMNVEV (reference sequence). CDR3 DNA: TGTGCCAGCAGTTCTGGGGGCCTTTTCTACGAGCAGTACTTC. Residues: CASSSGGLFYEQYF.

The J gene is TRBJ1-1, the V gene TRBV7-6; D is unresolved. The V and J ends lost 0 bases and 5 bases respectively, with 10 bases between them. Germline loops: CDR1 SGHVS, CDR2 FNYEAQ. This CDR3 has 14 amino acids. CDR3 sequence: CASSLARSGTEAFF. The CDR3 DNA is TGTGCCAGCAGCTTAGCACGTTCGGGGACTGAAGCTTTCTTT.

The rearrangement uses TRBV20-1 and TRBJ2-1; the D gene could be TRBD1 or TRBD2 (6 bases each). The assigned J gene may be wrong: the sequence end matches TRBJ2-7 better. Germline values: CDR1 DFQATT, CDR2 SNEGSKA (reference sequence). This CDR3 is 15 amino acids long. The CDR3 DNA sequence: TGCAGTGCTAGTCCAGGGGACTCCAACTCCTACGAGCAGTACTTC. Protein sequence: CSASPGDSNSYEQYF.

The V gene is TRBV12-3 or TRBV12-4, the J gene TRBJ2-5, with 11 bases identical to TRBD2. The CDR3 consists of 13 residues. The trim removed 4 bases at V and 11 bases at J, leaving 6 bases unmatched. The CDR3 is CASSSQLAGEQYF. The CDR3 region has the DNA TGTGCCAGCAGTTCCCAACTAGCGGGGGAGCAGTACTTC.

The chain carries TRBV27 and TRBJ2-3; 13 positions match TRBD2. This CDR3 contains 17 residues. Germline V CDR1 and CDR2: MNHEY, SMNVEV (reference sequence). V dropped 6 bases and J dropped 2; count of bases not matched to a gene: 8. The CDR3 loop is CASRIRLAGGITDTQYF. The CDR3 DNA reads TGTGCCAGCAGAATTAGACTAGCGGGGGGTATCACAGATACGCAGTATTTT.

The gene calls are TRBV12-3 or TRBV12-4 and TRBJ2-3, with D tentatively TRBD1 (6 bases). This CDR3 has 15 residues. V lost 5 bases to trimming and J lost 3 bases, with 15 bases between them. CDR3 residues: CASSPRTEWTDTQYF. For the CDR3, the DNA is TGTGCCAGCAGTCCGAGGACAGAGTGGACAGATACGCAGTATTTT.

The chain employs TRBV24-1 and TRBJ2-2; possible D gene TRBD1, 5 bases. The V end was cut by 5 bases, the J end by 4 bases, with 10 bases between. The CDR3 loop spans 14 amino acids. Germline assignment: CDR1 KGHDR and CDR2 SFDVKD. CDR3 nucleotides: TGTGCCACCAGTGGCAGGGTGCCCACCGGGGAGCTGTTTTTT. This translates into CATSGRVPTGELFF.

The rearrangement uses TRBV14 and TRBJ2-6, with no clear D. This CDR3 is built from 17 residues. V lost 0 bases and J 0 bases, leaving 9 bases between the germline ends. The germline V gene has CDR1 SGHDN and CDR2 FVKESK. The CDR3 bases are TGTGCCAGCAGCCAAGACATCCCCAGCTCTGGGGCCAACGTCCTGACTTTC. This sequence encodes CASSQDIPSSGANVLTF. Supplemented by reference TRBV14 and TRBJ2-6, the full variable domain reads EAGVTQFPSHSVIEKGQTVTLRCDPISGHDNLYWYRRVMGKEIKFLLHFVKESKQDESGMPNNRFLAERTGGTYSTLKVQPAELEDSGVYFCASSQDIPSSGANVLTFGAGSRLTVL.

This clonotype was observed a handful of times. The genes are TRBV30 and TRBJ1-2, with D perhaps matching TRBD1 (5 bases). This CDR3 spans 13 amino acids. In germline, CDR1 is GTSNPN, CDR2 SVGIG (reference sequence). The V gene lost 0 bases and the J gene lost 7 bases, with 12 bases spanning the gap. The DNA of the CDR3 is TGTGCCTGGAGTGTAGGGGTGTCCGTTGGCTACACCTTC. Translation: CAWSVGVSVGYTF.

In DNA form, the CDR3 reads TGTGCCAGCAGCTATCCCGGACTAGCGGGCGATGAGCAGTTCTTC. This encodes CASSYPGLAGDEQFF. This rearrangement joins TRBV7-2 to TRBJ2-1; 11 nucleotides align to TRBD2. The germline CDR1 and CDR2 sequences are SGHTA and FQGNSA. Trimming removed 4 bases from V and 8 bases from J; junction bases left unmatched: 7. The CDR3 runs to 15 residues.

This clonotype was detected only a few times. The rearrangement joins TRBV28 to TRBJ2-7; 8 bases align to TRBD1. J lost 3 bases, V lost 6 bases, and 10 bases had no gene match. Germline lookup yields CDR1 MDHEN and CDR2 SYDVKM. The CDR3 is 15 amino acids. CDR3 sequence reads: CASSSGQGDFYEQYF. CDR3 DNA sequence: TGTGCCAGCAGCTCCGGACAGGGAGACTTCTACGAGCAGTACTTC.

This chain connects TRBV12-3 or TRBV12-4 to TRBJ2-7; D not certain. The V end was cut by 3 bases, the J end by 2 bases, with 14 bases between. This CDR3 is built from 15 residues. This CDR3 reads CASSLSRPTTYEQYF. The CDR3 coding sequence is TGTGCCAGCAGTTTGTCCAGGCCCACTACCTACGAGCAGTACTTC.